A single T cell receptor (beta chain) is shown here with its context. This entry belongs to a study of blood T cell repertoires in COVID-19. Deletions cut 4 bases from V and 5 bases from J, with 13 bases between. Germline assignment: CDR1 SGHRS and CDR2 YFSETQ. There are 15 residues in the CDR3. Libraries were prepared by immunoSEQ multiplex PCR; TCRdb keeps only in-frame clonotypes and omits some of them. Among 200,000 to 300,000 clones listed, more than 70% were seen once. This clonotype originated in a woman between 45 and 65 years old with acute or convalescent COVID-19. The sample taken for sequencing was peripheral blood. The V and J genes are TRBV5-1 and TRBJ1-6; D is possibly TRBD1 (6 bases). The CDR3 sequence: CASSSEGVNNSPLHF. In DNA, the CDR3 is TGCGCCAGCAGCAGCGAGGGGGTAAATAATTCACCCCTCCACTTT.